This T cell receptor (beta chain) was identified in a study of blood T cell repertoires in COVID-19. Only in-frame clones appear in the TCRdb table, and some are missing; sequencing was by immunoSEQ multiplex PCR. The sample has approximately 100,000 clones, about 79% seen once; the top ten hold just under 25%. This TCR derives from a man aged 55 to 70 with acute or convalescent COVID-19. The sample consisted of peripheral blood.

This CDR3 is CASSIVGVGGEETQYF. The CDR3 coding sequence is TGTGCCAGCAGCATAGTGGGTGTCGGGGGGGAGGAGACCCAGTACTTC. The genes are TRBV7-8 and TRBJ2-5, with 8 nucleotides matching TRBD2. After removal of 5 bases from V and 5 bases from J, the junction contained 13 bases not matched to a gene. The CDR3 consists of 16 residues. Germline assignment: CDR1 SGHVS and CDR2 FQNEAQ.